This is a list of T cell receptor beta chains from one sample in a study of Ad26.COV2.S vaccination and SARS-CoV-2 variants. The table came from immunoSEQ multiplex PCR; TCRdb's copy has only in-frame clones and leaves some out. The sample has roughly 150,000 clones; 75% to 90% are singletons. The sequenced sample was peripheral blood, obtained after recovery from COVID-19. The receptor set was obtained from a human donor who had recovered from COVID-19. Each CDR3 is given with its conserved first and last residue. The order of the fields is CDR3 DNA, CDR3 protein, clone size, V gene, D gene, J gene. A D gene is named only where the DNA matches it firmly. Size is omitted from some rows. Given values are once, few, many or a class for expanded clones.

cdr3_nt: TGTGCCAGCAGCCGGGTGGGAGGGGGAGGCACTGAAGCTTTCTTT
cdr3_aa: CASSRVGGGGTEAFF
clone_size: -
v_call: TRBV5-4
d_call: -
j_call: TRBJ1-1

cdr3_nt: TGTGCCAGCAGTATCACCGGGGGTTATAATTCACCCCTCCACTTT
cdr3_aa: CASSITGGYNSPLHF
clone_size: few
v_call: TRBV6-5
d_call: -
j_call: TRBJ1-6

cdr3_nt: TGTGCCAGCAGCTTAGTTGAGGGGGAGACCCAGTACTTC
cdr3_aa: CASSLVEGETQYF
clone_size: -
v_call: TRBV7-9
d_call: -
j_call: TRBJ2-5

cdr3_nt: TGTGCCAGTAGTATTGTAGCGGGGGGCACAGATACGCAGTATTTT
cdr3_aa: CASSIVAGGTDTQYF
clone_size: -
v_call: TRBV19
d_call: TRBD2
j_call: TRBJ2-3

cdr3_nt: TGCAGCGTGGGGGGGGATCAGAACACCATATATTTT
cdr3_aa: CSVGGDQNTIYF
clone_size: many
v_call: TRBV29-1
d_call: -
j_call: TRBJ1-3

cdr3_nt: TGCGCCAGCAGCCAAGTGGGAGGGAGAACCTACGAGCAGTACTTC
cdr3_aa: CASSQVGGRTYEQYF
clone_size: -
v_call: TRBV4-1
d_call: TRBD2
j_call: TRBJ2-7

cdr3_nt: TGTGCCAGCAGCTTAGTAGGCCCAGGGGACAATGAGCAGTTCTTC
cdr3_aa: CASSLVGPGDNEQFF
clone_size: once
v_call: TRBV7-9
d_call: -
j_call: TRBJ2-1

cdr3_nt: TGTGCCAGCAGTTTGATCACAGCGTCCAATCAGCCCCAGCATTTT
cdr3_aa: CASSLITASNQPQHF
clone_size: -
v_call: TRBV28
d_call: -
j_call: TRBJ1-5

cdr3_nt: TGTGCCAGCAGTCGGACGAGGGGGGCAGCCTCGAACACCGGGGAGCTGTTTTTT
cdr3_aa: CASSRTRGAASNTGELFF
clone_size: once
v_call: TRBV6-6
d_call: -
j_call: TRBJ2-2

cdr3_nt: TGTGCCATCAGTGACGGCAGGGACTATGGCTACACCTTC
cdr3_aa: CAISDGRDYGYTF
clone_size: -
v_call: TRBV10-3
d_call: -
j_call: TRBJ1-2

cdr3_nt: TGTGCCTGGAGTGTATTACAGGGGAGTTACGAGCAGTACTTC
cdr3_aa: CAWSVLQGSYEQYF
clone_size: -
v_call: TRBV30
d_call: TRBD1
j_call: TRBJ2-7

cdr3_nt: TGTGCCAGCAGTTACCGTCGGGGGGCTACCACCGGGGAGCTGTTTTTT
cdr3_aa: CASSYRRGATTGELFF
clone_size: once
v_call: TRBV6-2/TRBV6-3
d_call: -
j_call: TRBJ2-2